This T cell receptor beta chain was captured in a study of blood T cell repertoires in COVID-19. Overall study context: From the United States, Italy and Spain came samples of acute and convalescent COVID-19.

Produced via immunoSEQ multiplex PCR; TCRdb's table is partial and in-frame only. Counted here are some 100,000 clones, 80% to 90% occurring once; the ten biggest clones make up roughly 8.1%. The CDR3 contains 14 residues. With V trimmed by 4 bases and J by 4 bases, 7 bases remained unmatched. Germline V gene sequence: CDR1 SGDLS, CDR2 YYNGEE. This sequence was found in a woman aged 65 to 85 with acute or convalescent COVID-19. Sequencing was done on a sample of peripheral blood. The genes are TRBV9 and TRBJ1-2; 7 bases agree with TRBD1. CDR3 amino acids: CASSSRQGGYGYTF. The CDR3 nucleotides read TGTGCCAGCAGCTCACGACAGGGTGGCTATGGCTACACCTTC.